These T cell receptor beta chains were read from a single sample in a study of beta chain features in type 1 diabetes. Data came from immunoSEQ multiplex PCR; TCRdb stores just in-frame clones and leaves some out. The table has over 700,000 clones, 15% to 20% seen once. Specimen: naive CD4+ T cells from blood. All receptors come from a woman aged 18-29 years in good health. CDR3s include the opening cysteine and the closing phenylalanine or tryptophan. The D gene is left open where the match is weak. Part of the rows lack a size; the others show once, few, many or a class for expanded clones.

CDR3 length	clone size	D gene	J gene	V gene	CDR3 protein	CDR3 DNA
15	few	TRBD1	TRBJ2-3	TRBV7-2	CASSPGTGGTDTQYF	TGTGCCAGCAGCCCCGGGACAGGGGGTACAGATACGCAGTATTTT
14	-	TRBD2	TRBJ2-5	TRBV5-1	CASSLVPGGETQYF	TGCGCCAGCAGCTTGGTCCCGGGGGGAGAGACCCAGTACTTC
14	few	TRBD1	TRBJ1-6	TRBV28	CASSLDRHNSPLHF	TGTGCCAGCAGTTTGGACAGGCACAATTCACCCCTCCACTTT
12	-	-	TRBJ1-1	TRBV6-1	CASSEKITEAFF	TGTGCCAGCAGTGAAAAGATCACTGAAGCTTTCTTT
15	-	-	TRBJ1-2	TRBV21-1	CASTYVQTAFYGYTF	TGTGCCAGCACTTACGTCCAGACAGCATTCTATGGCTACACCTTC
16	few	TRBD2	TRBJ2-7	TRBV11-2	CASRPNHLAGPYEQYF	TGTGCCAGCAGGCCCAATCATCTAGCGGGCCCCTACGAGCAGTACTTC
13	few	-	TRBJ1-1	TRBV2	CASKRDLLTEAFF	TGTGCCAGCAAAAGGGACCTACTAACTGAAGCTTTCTTT
15	-	TRBD2	TRBJ2-5	TRBV7-2	CASSLMLADQETQYF	TGTGCCAGCAGCTTAATGCTAGCGGACCAAGAGACCCAGTACTTC
16	-	TRBD2	TRBJ2-7	TRBV7-2	CASSLELAGGPREQYF	TGTGCCAGCAGCTTAGAACTAGCGGGAGGGCCTCGGGAGCAGTACTTC
14	few	-	TRBJ2-2	TRBV5-1	CASSLVWGSGELFF	TGCGCCAGCAGCTTGGTATGGGGCTCCGGGGAGCTGTTTTTT
15	-	TRBD1	TRBJ1-3	TRBV18	CASSHDRGPGNTIYF	TGTGCCAGCTCGCACGACAGGGGGCCTGGAAACACCATATATTTT
12	few	-	TRBJ2-2	TRBV18	CASSPTGGELFF	TGTGCCAGCTCACCGACAGGCGGGGAGCTGTTTTTT
18	few	-	TRBJ2-4	TRBV7-3	CASSSLPSRGGAKNIQYF	TGTGCCAGCAGCTCCCTCCCCTCTAGAGGGGGAGCCAAAAACATTCAGTACTTC
14	few	-	TRBJ2-7	TRBV7-9	CASSSYARAYEQYF	TGTGCCAGCAGCTCTTATGCCAGGGCGTACGAGCAGTACTTC
13	-	-	TRBJ2-7	TRBV7-2	CASSSKWGYEQYF	TGTGCCAGCAGCTCTAAGTGGGGCTACGAGCAGTACTTC
15	-	-	TRBJ1-1	TRBV5-4	CASSQRQNMNTEAFF	TGTGCCAGCAGCCAACGACAGAACATGAACACTGAAGCTTTCTTT
15	few	-	TRBJ1-2	TRBV6-5	CASSAPGSANYGYTF	TGTGCCAGCAGTGCCCCAGGATCAGCTAACTATGGCTACACCTTC
16	few	-	TRBJ2-3	TRBV10-3	CAISAAPSVSTDTQYF	TGTGCCATCAGTGCCGCCCCCAGCGTCAGCACAGATACGCAGTATTTT
15	-	-	TRBJ2-2	TRBV19	CASSIRGKNTGELFF	TGTGCCAGTAGTATACGGGGGAAGAACACCGGGGAGCTGTTTTTT
13	-	-	TRBJ1-1	TRBV10-3	CAISESGSAEAFF	TGTGCCATCAGTGAGTCGGGGAGTGCTGAAGCTTTCTTT
14	-	-	TRBJ2-3	TRBV5-1	CASSLLLGTDTQYF	TGCGCCAGCAGCTTGTTGTTAGGCACAGATACGCAGTATTTT
14	-	TRBD1	TRBJ1-5	TRBV19	CASSHRDRAQPQHF	TGTGCCAGTAGTCACCGGGACAGGGCCCAGCCCCAGCATTTT
16	few	-	TRBJ2-6	TRBV15	CATSRERTAGANVLTF	TGTGCCACCAGCAGAGAACGGACAGCCGGGGCCAACGTCCTGACTTTC
13	few	TRBD1	TRBJ1-2	TRBV6-6	CASSPTGDYGYTF	TGTGCCAGCAGTCCGACAGGGGACTATGGCTACACCTTC
17	-	-	TRBJ2-5	TRBV15	CATSRGGRSASQETQYF	TGTGCCACCAGCAGAGGGGGACGGTCGGCCTCCCAAGAGACCCAGTACTTC
17	few	-	TRBJ2-2	TRBV5-6	CASSAWVRGPLPGELFF	TGTGCCAGCAGCGCATGGGTCCGGGGGCCCCTACCCGGGGAGCTGTTTTTT
13	few	-	TRBJ2-7	TRBV5-1	CASSPDRTYEQYF	TGCGCCAGCAGCCCTGACAGGACCTACGAGCAGTACTTC
16	few	TRBD2	TRBJ2-3	TRBV4-3	CASSQVRETSTDTQYF	TGCGCCAGCAGCCAAGTGCGGGAGACAAGCACAGATACGCAGTATTTT
16	few	TRBD1	TRBJ2-5	TRBV18	CASSPRNQGAEETQYF	TGTGCCAGCTCACCTCGGAACCAGGGGGCGGAAGAGACCCAGTACTTC
14	few	-	TRBJ2-5	TRBV11-2	CASSIAGTQETQYF	TGTGCCAGCAGCATAGCCGGGACTCAAGAGACCCAGTACTTC
13	few	-	TRBJ2-6	TRBV28	CGTCLSGANVLTF	TGTGGGACATGCCTCTCTGGGGCCAACGTCCTGACTTTC
17	few	-	TRBJ2-2	TRBV4-3	CASSARNPVGRTGELFF	TGCGCCAGCAGCGCCCGTAACCCAGTGGGAAGGACCGGGGAGCTGTTTTTT
14	few	-	TRBJ1-4	TRBV7-9	CASSLSARGEKLFF	TGTGCCAGCAGCTTATCCGCTCGGGGTGAAAAACTGTTTTTT
11	-	-	TRBJ2-7	TRBV27	CASSPTGEQYF	TGTGCCAGCAGCCCTACGGGCGAGCAGTACTTC
17	few	-	TRBJ2-6	TRBV5-1	CASSLGFGGAGANVLTF	TGCGCCAGCAGCTTGGGATTTGGGGGCGCTGGGGCCAACGTCCTGACTTTC
15	few	-	TRBJ1-5	TRBV2	CASSLTGGSGGPQHF	TGTGCCAGCAGTCTCACAGGAGGGTCCGGGGGGCCCCAGCATTTT
14	-	-	TRBJ2-7	TRBV7-2	CASSLGHGSYEQYF	TGTGCCAGCAGCTTAGGCCACGGAAGCTACGAGCAGTACTTC
15	-	-	TRBJ2-1	TRBV5-4	CASSPDIPRTGEQFF	TGTGCCAGCAGCCCGGACATACCCCGGACCGGAGAGCAGTTCTTC
15	few	TRBD2	TRBJ2-3	TRBV18	CASSPTSGSTDTQYF	TGTGCCAGCTCACCAACTAGCGGGAGCACAGATACGCAGTATTTT
15	few	TRBD2	TRBJ2-7	TRBV28	CASSSRTSPNYEQYF	TGTGCCAGCAGTTCCCGGACTAGTCCGAACTACGAGCAGTACTTC
18	few	TRBD1	TRBJ2-7	TRBV4-2	CASSQEGQGAAHSYEQYF	TGTGCCAGCAGCCAAGAGGGACAGGGGGCCGCCCACTCCTACGAGCAGTACTTC
14	few	TRBD1	TRBJ1-5	TRBV2	CASRDAGGSQPQHF	TGTGCCAGCAGAGACGCAGGGGGGTCTCAGCCCCAGCATTTT
18	-	-	TRBJ2-7	TRBV21-1	CASTAQRKGQGGNHEQYF	TGTGCCAGCACAGCTCAGAGGAAAGGACAGGGTGGTAATCACGAGCAGTACTTC